Listed below are T cell receptor beta chains from one sample, sequenced in a study of blood T cell repertoires in COVID-19. Using immunoSEQ multiplex PCR, the repertoire was profiled, and TCRdb retains in-frame clones only, with some absent. This sample has under 300,000 clones, with around 82% found just once. Specimen: peripheral blood. Receptors originate from a woman of 80 years or more with active or convalescent COVID-19. Each CDR3 is given with its conserved first and last residue. A D gene is named only where the DNA matches it firmly. Rows may omit the clone size; those that give it use once, few, many or a size class.

d_gene,v_gene,j_gene,abundance,CDR3nt,CDR3aa
TRBD1,TRBV5-8,TRBJ1-5,NA,TGTGCCAGCAGCCCACGGACAGGTAGGCAGCCCCAGCATTTT,CASSPRTGRQPQHF
TRBD2,TRBV4-1,TRBJ2-1,NA,TGCGCCAGCAGCCAAAACCTAGCGGTCTCCTACAATGAGCAGTTCTTC,CASSQNLAVSYNEQFF
TRBD1,TRBV5-4,TRBJ1-1,NA,TGTGCCAGCAGCTTGGTCCACAGGGGGACCACTGAAGCTTTCTTT,CASSLVHRGTTEAFF
TRBD1,TRBV5-4,TRBJ2-7,NA,TGTGCCAGCAGTCGGGGACAGGGGGAGGGCGAGCAGTACTTC,CASSRGQGEGEQYF
NA,TRBV7-9,TRBJ2-5,NA,TGTGCCAGCAGCTTTGGGCAGGGTAAAGAGACCCAGTACTTC,CASSFGQGKETQYF
TRBD1,TRBV5-5,TRBJ1-1,few,TGTGCCAGCAGCACCAGGGGGCAAGGCACTGAAGCTTTCTTT,CASSTRGQGTEAFF
NA,TRBV9,TRBJ1-2,NA,TGTGCCAGCAGCGATGGCAGCGGCTATGGCTACACCTTC,CASSDGSGYGYTF
NA,TRBV4-1,TRBJ1-6,NA,TGCGCCAGCAGCCTACATCCCTATAATTCACCCCTCCACTTT,CASSLHPYNSPLHF
TRBD1,TRBV28,TRBJ1-3,NA,TGTGCCAGCAATTCAGGGGGCACTGGAAACACCATATATTTT,CASNSGGTGNTIYF
NA,TRBV29-1,TRBJ2-1,NA,TGCAGCGTTGTTGCAGGGGCCTCCTACAATGAGCAGTTCTTC,CSVVAGASYNEQFF
NA,TRBV24-1,TRBJ1-2,NA,TGTGCCACCAGTGATTTGTCAAGGGGCTTCGGCTACACCTTC,CATSDLSRGFGYTF
TRBD1,TRBV28,TRBJ2-3,NA,TGTGCCAGCAGTTTAGGGACAGGGGCTAAGGCGGGTACGCAGTATTTT,CASSLGTGAKAGTQYF
TRBD1,TRBV2,TRBJ2-4,NA,TGTGCCAGCAGTGAGGACAGGGCAGCCAAAAACATTCAGTACTTC,CASSEDRAAKNIQYF
NA,TRBV7-2,TRBJ1-6,NA,TGTGCCAGCAGAACGGACAGAACCTATAATTCACCCCTCCACTTT,CASRTDRTYNSPLHF
NA,TRBV21-1,TRBJ2-2,NA,TGTGCCAGCAGCGTCCGGACAGGGGGCATAGGAAGAACCGGGGAGCTGTTTTTT,CASSVRTGGIGRTGELFF
NA,TRBV28,TRBJ1-1,NA,TGTGCCAGCAGTTTATGGCCCCTTACACCACGGAACACTGAAGCTTTCTTT,CASSLWPLTPRNTEAFF
NA,TRBV15,TRBJ1-2,few,TGTGCCACCAGCAGTATCGGAGTATCCTATGGCTACACCTTC,CATSSIGVSYGYTF
NA,TRBV12-3/TRBV12-4,TRBJ1-5,NA,TGTGCCAGCAGTTTCGGCTCTGCGGGGCCCCAGCATTTT,CASSFGSAGPQHF
TRBD1,TRBV18,TRBJ1-6,NA,TGTGCCAGCTCACCACCGGCAGGGGGAAATTCACCCCTCCACTTT,CASSPPAGGNSPLHF
NA,TRBV24-1,TRBJ1-2,NA,TGTGCCACCAGTGACATCTATGGCTACACCTTC,CATSDIYGYTF
TRBD1,TRBV5-1,TRBJ2-7,NA,TGCGCCAGCAGCTGGGGACAGATTAGGGCTATCGAGCAGTACTTC,CASSWGQIRAIEQYF
TRBD2,TRBV28,TRBJ2-1,NA,TGTGCCAGCAGTTCCATCGGACTAGCGGGGGACCGTTACAATGAGCAGTTCTTC,CASSSIGLAGDRYNEQFF
NA,TRBV12-3/TRBV12-4,TRBJ1-5,NA,TGTGCCAGCAGGCAGCAGGGTCAGCCCCAGCATTTT,CASRQQGQPQHF
TRBD1,TRBV5-4,TRBJ2-2,NA,TGTGCCAGCAGCTTTCCGGGACAGGGGGACACCGGGGAGCTGTTTTTT,CASSFPGQGDTGELFF
TRBD1,TRBV30,TRBJ2-7,NA,TGTGCCTTAAAACAACCGGGACAGGGCCACGAGCAGTACTTC,CALKQPGQGHEQYF
NA,TRBV7-9,TRBJ1-1,NA,TGTGCCAGCAGCTCCGGAGGCATCCAGAACACTGAAGCTTTCTTT,CASSSGGIQNTEAFF
NA,TRBV5-1,TRBJ2-7,NA,TGCGCCAGCAGCTTGATGGGGGGTTTGGCGGACGAGCAGTACTTC,CASSLMGGLADEQYF
TRBD2,TRBV14,TRBJ2-2,NA,TGTGCCAGCAGCCGGCTGGGACTAGCGTTTGCCGGGGAGCTGTTTTTT,CASSRLGLAFAGELFF
NA,TRBV5-1,TRBJ2-1,NA,TGCGCCAGCACCCTTGGTAACGGAGAGCACAATGAGCAGTTCTTC,CASTLGNGEHNEQFF
TRBD2,TRBV5-6,TRBJ2-3,NA,TGTGCCAGCAGCTTCGAAGCGGGGGCTAGCACAGATACGCAGTATTTT,CASSFEAGASTDTQYF
TRBD1,TRBV7-2,TRBJ1-5,NA,TGTGCCAGCAGCTTCATACAGGGGGCAGGGCAGCCCCAGCATTTT,CASSFIQGAGQPQHF
TRBD2,TRBV24-1,TRBJ2-3,few,TGTGCCACCAGCAGCGGGGTAGATACGCAGTATTTT,CATSSGVDTQYF
TRBD1,TRBV18,TRBJ1-2,NA,TGTGCCAGCTCACCAGATCAGGACAGGGACTACACCTTC,CASSPDQDRDYTF
TRBD1,TRBV30,TRBJ1-2,NA,TGTGCCTGGAGTACACAGGGGGCAAGTGGCTACACCTTC,CAWSTQGASGYTF
TRBD1,TRBV5-1,TRBJ2-7,NA,TGCGCCAGCAGCTGGACAGGGTTCTACGAGCAGTACTTC,CASSWTGFYEQYF
NA,TRBV2,TRBJ1-2,NA,TGTGCCAGCAACAACCAGGGTGCGCGAGGCTACACCTTC,CASNNQGARGYTF
TRBD2,TRBV6-5,TRBJ2-7,NA,TGTGCCAGCAGAGCTAGCGGGAGGTCCTCCTACGAGCAGTACTTC,CASRASGRSSYEQYF
TRBD1,TRBV19,TRBJ2-5,NA,TGTGCCAGTAGAAGACAGGGTCCCGGGGAGACCCAGTACTTC,CASRRQGPGETQYF
NA,TRBV27,TRBJ1-1,once,TGTGCCAGCACCGGGGGGAACAAAGCTTTCTTT,CASTGGNKAFF